This T cell receptor (beta chain) was sequenced for a study of shared clonotypes between healthy human individuals. General observations from the study: Sampling covered nothing but blood. Tissue TCR repertoires likely differ from those found in blood.

Naive-designated CD8 cells lacked CD45RO, were positively enriched for CCR7, and omitted terminally differentiated effector memory CD45RA+ cells. Healthy and HIV-negative, the adult donors had no recent acute infections or vaccinations. The CDR3 spans 14 residues. Trimming shortened V by 0 bases and J by 10 bases, and 15 bases separated the two germline ends. In germline, CDR1 is MNHEY, CDR2 SMNVEV (reference sequence). In the case of this clone: Its antigen remains unidentified.

Samples underwent the assay at deep level. Sequencing used immunoSEQ multiplex PCR; TCRdb keeps in-frame clones, though not all of them. The sample contains about 590,000 clones, over 95% of which appear only once. Specimen: naive CD8+ T cells sorted from blood. The chain recombines TRBV27 with TRBJ1-2; D is undetermined. The TCR comes from a woman aged 25 to 39 in good health. This CDR3 is CASSLSSGSSLYTF. Written as DNA, the CDR3 is TGTGCCAGCAGTTTATCTTCCGGGTCCTCGCTCTACACCTTC.